Below, 12 T cell receptor beta chains from the same sample are listed, as sequenced in a study of tumor and adjacent non-tumor tissue in lung cancer. No cell sorting was done before RNA was extracted from the tissue. The library came from three nested PCR rounds adapted from ARM-PCR protocols. TCRdb called the multiplex PCR reads again in MiXCR, with one record for every CDR3 protein. The sample lists 60,000 to 95,000 distinct CDR3 sequences; over 70% were seen once. The sequenced material came from lung tumor tissue. The receptors here all came from a woman in her 50s with non-small cell lung cancer.

For this clonotype: The junction differs from germline at one of its ends, possibly a read error. This sequence joins TRBV11-1 and TRBJ2-1, with 7 positions matching TRBD2. Germline CDR1 SGHAT, CDR2 FQDESV (reference sequence). This CDR3 region has 14 residues. The CDR3 nucleotides are TGTGCCAGCAGTTCAGGACTAGTGGGAGGGTTGCAGTTATTC. Residues: CASSSGLVGGLQLF.

Note on this clonotype: A much larger clone differs by one base, so this may be a read error. This chain joins TRBV24-1 and TRBJ2-3; D may be TRBD2 (6 bases). The CDR3 sequence is 16 residues long. Per the germline V gene, CDR1 is KGHDR and CDR2 is SFDVKD. The CDR3 sequence: CATSDSRDLPTDMQYF. The CDR3 DNA sequence: TGTGCCACCAGTGACTCCCGGGACTTGCCCACAGATATGCAGTATTTT.

In the case of this clonotype: One end of the junction varies from germline; a read error may be responsible. This chain joins TRBV29-1 and TRBJ2-3; 10 bases are shared with TRBD1. Germline CDR1 is SQVTM and CDR2 is ANQGSEA. The CDR3 is made up of 13 amino acids. CDR3 sequence reads: CGLWTGGADAQYF. In nucleotides, the CDR3 is TGCGGTCTTTGGACAGGGGGTGCAGATGCGCAATATTTT.

A note on this clonotype: Without the conserved terminal phenylalanine or tryptophan, this CDR3 likely stems from a read error. V is TRBV6-2 or TRBV6-3 and J is TRBJ2-3; D perhaps matches TRBD1 (5 bases). The CDR3 has 14 residues. Germline V gene data show CDR1 as MNHEY and CDR2 as SVGEGT. Written as DNA, the CDR3 is TGTACCAGCAGTCCCGACAGAAACACAGATACGCAGTATCTT. The encoded protein is CTSSPDRNTDTQYL.

The chain links TRBV12-3 or TRBV12-4 to TRBJ2-1; 7 bases match TRBD1. The trim removed 5 bases at V and 15 bases at J, leaving 16 bases unmatched. The CDR3 runs to 14 residues. The DNA of the CDR3 is TGTGCCAGCAGTGGGACAGTCAAATACAATGAGTTGTTCTTC. Amino acid sequence: CASSGTVKYNELFF.

Comment on this clonotype: Given a much more abundant clone one base away, this may be a read error. The chain links TRBV20-1 to TRBJ2-2; a possible D gene is TRBD2 (6 bases). There are 16 residues in the CDR3. Germline loops: CDR1 DFQATT, CDR2 SNEGSKA (reference sequence). The germline V and J ends were trimmed by 6 bases and 4 bases, with 21 bases remaining between them. The CDR3 protein is CSARTGGLASTGELFF. In DNA form, the CDR3 reads TGCAGTGCAAGAACGGGCGGGCTAGCGTCCACCGGGGAGCTGTTTTTT.

Concerning this clonotype itself: Since a much larger clone is just one base distant, this may be a read error. The V gene is TRBV5-1, the J gene TRBJ2-3; the D gene is possibly TRBD2 (6 bases). The CDR3 length is 13 residues. Germline-derived CDR1 and CDR2 are SGHRS and YFSETQ. V was cut by 7 bases and J by 4 bases, with 13 bases left in between. The CDR3 region is CASGEATPDTQYF. The DNA of the CDR3 is TGCGCCAGCGGGGAGGCGACCCCAGATACGCAGTATTTT.

Notes on this clonotype: At one of its ends the junction is not consistent with the germline gene, which may arise from a read error. The rearrangement joins TRBV11-3 to TRBJ2-7, with D unresolved. Germline V lookup: CDR1 SGHNT, CDR2 YENEEA. The CDR3 is 13 residues long. CDR3 residues: CVSSLRKSYEQYF. CDR3 nucleotides: TGTGTCAGCAGCTTGAGGAAGAGCTACGAGCAGTACTTC.

About this clonotype: An end of the junction differs from the germline gene, which may be a read error. The chain recombines TRBV11-3 with TRBJ1-2; D remains unclear. The CDR3 is made up of 12 amino acids. Germline-derived CDR1 and CDR2 are SGHNT and YENEEA. CDR3 DNA sequence: TGTGCCACAAAGACGAATTGCTATGGTTACACCTTC. Protein product: CATKTNCYGYTF.

To note about this clonotype: One end of the junction does not line up with germline, which may come from a read error. This chain links TRBV6-6 with TRBJ2-7, with a tentative D call TRBD2 (7 bases). Germline CDR1 reads MNHNY; CDR2 reads SVGAGI (reference sequence). The CDR3 length is 15 residues. CDR3 region: CAGSYGGAGASEQYF. CDR3 nucleotide sequence: TGTGCCGGCAGTTACGGGGGCGCGGGAGCAAGCGAGCAGTACTTC.

This clonotype was picked up one time. An end of the junction does not agree with germline; a read error may underlie this. The chain couples TRBV4-1 to TRBJ2-1; perhaps TRBD1 as D (6 bases). The CDR3 contains 13 residues. Germline V lookup: CDR1 MGHRA, CDR2 YSYEKL. Here the CDR3 reads CTSSQKGDTEQIF. The CDR3, as DNA: TGCACCAGCAGCCAGAAGGGGGACACTGAGCAGATCTTC.

Regarding this clonotype: A much larger clone differs by one base, so this may be a read error. The chain joins TRBV19 to TRBJ2-1, with D tentatively TRBD2 (6 bases). The CDR3 extends over 15 amino acids. CDR1 and CDR2 from the germline V gene are LNHDA and SQIVND (reference sequence). CDR3 sequence: CTSSIYSGEDNEQFF. The CDR3 nucleotides read TGTACCAGTAGTATCTATAGCGGAGAAGACAATGAGCAGTTCTTC. The complete variable domain, with remaining parts taken from reference TRBV19 and TRBJ2-1, reads DGGITQSPKYLFRKEGQNVTLSCEQNLNHDAMYWYRQDPGQGLRLIYYSQIVNDFQKGDIAEGYSVSREKKESFPLTVTSAQKNPTAFYLCTSSIYSGEDNEQFFGPGTRLTVL.